What follows are 28 T cell receptor beta chains derived from one specimen sequenced in a study of post-analysis software for immune sequencing data. Tagging with unique molecular identifiers was a feature of the TCR beta cDNA libraries. One entry per CDR3 protein results from TCRdb running MiXCR on the PCR reads. This table has approximately 360,000 distinct CDR3 sequences, about a third appearing once. These receptors are not linked to any known antigen. General study results and limits: There were several TRBV segments more frequent in patients than controls, and TRBV5-6, TRBV5-1 and TRBV20-1 were among them.

Sequences were obtained from blood. The receptors stem from a girl between 5 and 17 years old with multiple sclerosis.

V usage is TRBV6-5 and J usage is TRBJ2-7; D is possibly TRBD1 (6 bases). V lost 0 bases and J lost 5, with 14 bases in between. CDR1 and CDR2 (germline): MNHEY, SVGAGI. The CDR3 runs 15 residues. The CDR3 spells CASSYSSQGLDEQYF. DNA of the CDR3: TGTGCCAGCAGTTACTCAAGCCAGGGGCTCGACGAGCAGTACTTC.

The V gene is TRBV12-3 or TRBV12-4, the J gene TRBJ2-5, with 8 bases aligning to TRBD1. The J call may be in error: the DNA end matches TRBJ2-7 better. This CDR3 comprises 15 residues. CDR3 coding DNA: TGTGCCAGCAGTCCGAGGACAGGGCGACCTTACGAGCAGTACTTC. This gives the protein CASSPRTGRPYEQYF.

On this clonotype itself: A junction boundary mismatches the germline segment, possibly from a read error. This chain joins TRBV12-3 or TRBV12-4 and TRBJ2-3; 8 positions match TRBD2. The CDR3 runs to 15 residues. In DNA, the CDR3 is TGTGCCAGCAGTTCAAAACGGGGGGGCCCAGATGCGCAGTATTTT. It codes for CASSSKRGGPDAQYF.

There are a few counts of this clonotype. The V and J genes are TRBV7-2 and TRBJ2-1; maybe TRBD2 (6 bases). The germline V and J ends were trimmed by 6 bases and 4 bases, with 13 bases remaining between them. The length of the CDR3 is 14 residues. Germline V CDR1 and CDR2: SGHTA, FQGNSA. CDR3 region: CASSPSVPYNEQFF. The CDR3 DNA reads TGTGCCAGCAGTCCTAGCGTCCCTTACAATGAGCAGTTCTTC.

This clonotype came up once. CDR3 sequence reads: CASPKGGTYGYTF. CDR3 coding DNA: TGTGCCAGCCCCAAGGGGGGGACGTATGGCTACACCTTC. J is TRBJ1-2 and V is TRBV6-5; the D gene is possibly TRBD1 (6 bases). CDR3 length: 13 amino acids. Per germline, CDR1 MNHEY and CDR2 SVGAGI. V lost 8 bases and J lost 5, with 15 bases in between.

Only a few counts were recorded for this clonotype. This chain links TRBV5-1 with TRBJ1-2, with 7 nucleotides matching TRBD1. V shed 0 bases and J 4 bases; nucleotides not matched to a gene: 3. This CDR3 region has 14 residues. In germline, CDR1 is SGHRS, CDR2 YFSETQ. DNA for the CDR3: TGCGCCAGCAGCTTGGGGACAGGAGTCTATGGCTACACCTTC. Its translation is CASSLGTGVYGYTF.

This clonotype was seen a handful of times. This rearrangement joins TRBV6-2 or TRBV6-3 to TRBJ2-1; 9 positions agree with TRBD2. The V segment lost 2 bases and the J segment 2 bases; nucleotides outside the gene matches: 4. Germline CDR1 MNHEY, CDR2 SVGEGT. The CDR3 length is 16 residues. As DNA, the CDR3 is TGTGCCAGCAGTTACAAGCGGGGGGAGCCCTACAATGAGCAGTTCTTC. This encodes CASSYKRGEPYNEQFF.

J is TRBJ1-5 and V is TRBV12-3 or TRBV12-4; tentatively, D is TRBD1 (5 bases). The CDR3 is made up of 16 amino acids. V gave up 2 bases and J gave up 4 bases, with 15 bases separating them. CDR3 nucleotides: TGTGCCAGCAGTTTATTCGGGGGTAGGGCAAATCAGCCCCAGCATTTT. It codes for CASSLFGGRANQPQHF.

The genes are TRBV7-2 and TRBJ1-6; D gene unclear. Germline V CDR1 and CDR2: SGHTA, FQGNSA. The CDR3 has 16 residues. The ends were cut back, 1 base at V and 5 bases at J, with 12 bases in the middle. The CDR3 coding sequence is TGTGCCAGCAGCTTAGTGAGGGTACGGCATAATTCACCCCTCCACTTT. This sequence encodes CASSLVRVRHNSPLHF.

V and J are TRBV7-2 and TRBJ2-1, with 11 bases that match TRBD2. This CDR3 region has 15 residues. The V gene's germline CDR1 is SGHTA and CDR2 FQGNSA. After removal of 5 bases from V and 10 bases from J, the junction contained 10 bases not matched to a gene. The CDR3, as DNA: TGTGCCAGCAGCCCCGTGATAGCGGGGGGGAACGAGCAGTTCTTC. It encodes CASSPVIAGGNEQFF.

In its sample, this clonotype was seen a few times. This chain connects TRBV3-1 to TRBJ1-2; TRBD1 is a possible D gene (5 bases). V dropped 5 bases and J dropped 3 bases, with 13 bases sitting between them. Looked up from germline, CDR1 is LGHDT and CDR2 is YNNKEL (reference sequence). There are 14 residues in the CDR3. Here the CDR3 DNA reads TGTGCCAGCAGCAAAGGGGATAGGGACTATGGCTACACCTTC. Its protein is CASSKGDRDYGYTF.

This clonotype was found a few times. The chain carries TRBV7-9 and TRBJ2-6, with D unresolved. This CDR3 contains 13 residues. Germline CDR1 is SEHNR and CDR2 is FQNEAQ (reference sequence). This CDR3 reads CVPTRAGANVLTF. Here the CDR3 DNA reads TGTGTGCCAACACGGGCTGGGGCCAACGTCCTGACTTTC.

This sequence joins TRBV6-6 and TRBJ1-4; 7 positions match TRBD1. Germline loops: CDR1 MNHNY, CDR2 SVGAGI (reference sequence). The CDR3 is 14 residues long. After removal of 8 bases from V and 8 bases from J, the junction contained 11 bases not matched to a gene. The CDR3 sequence is CASGRGQAREKLFF. As DNA, the CDR3 is TGTGCCAGCGGAAGGGGGCAGGCCAGAGAAAAACTGTTTTTT.

This sequence joins TRBV7-2 and TRBJ2-5, with 7 nucleotides matching TRBD1. The V gene's germline CDR1 is SGHTA and CDR2 FQGNSA. The CDR3 spans 15 residues. Losses at the gene ends were 5 bases for V and 4 bases for J; bases not matched to a gene: 10. CDR3 amino acids: CASSRGTVTGETQYF. Written as DNA, the CDR3 is TGTGCCAGCAGCCGAGGGACAGTAACGGGAGAGACCCAGTACTTC.

The V and J genes are TRBV7-9 and TRBJ2-3, with TRBD2 as a possible D gene (5 bases). V was clipped by 8 bases and J by 6 bases, with 15 bases between them. CDR1 and CDR2 (germline): SEHNR, FQNEAQ (reference sequence). This CDR3 has 13 residues. This CDR3 is CASPPNGVDTQYF. Here the CDR3 DNA reads TGTGCCAGCCCCCCAAACGGGGTGGATACGCAGTATTTT.

About this clonotype itself: Compared with germline, one end of the junction differs, possibly owing to a read error. V and J are TRBV7-7 and TRBJ2-5, with TRBD1 matching over 10 bases. CDR1 and CDR2 (germline): SSHAT, FNYEAQ (reference sequence). This CDR3 region has 15 residues. Here the CDR3 DNA reads TGTGCTAGCAGCGCCGGGACAGGGGAGGGAGAGACCCAGTACTTC. It codes for CASSAGTGEGETQYF.

This clonotype appeared a single time. The chain is built from TRBV5-1 and TRBJ2-2; D might be TRBD2 (5 bases). Germline-derived CDR1 and CDR2 are SGHRS and YFSETQ. The CDR3 covers 14 residues. The V end was cut by 3 bases, the J end by 1 base, with 7 bases between. This chain's CDR3 is CASSSGMNTGELFF. The CDR3 DNA follows: TGCGCCAGCAGCTCGGGGATGAACACCGGGGAGCTGTTTTTT.

The chain recombines TRBV7-3 with TRBJ1-1; D ambiguous. Germline V CDR1 and CDR2: SGHTA, FQGTGA. V was trimmed by 5 bases and J by 2 bases, leaving 15 bases between them. CDR3 length: 15 amino acids. The CDR3 DNA follows: TGTGCCAGCAGCCCGGGCCCCGGTGGAAACACTGAAGCTTTCTTT. Translation: CASSPGPGGNTEAFF.

This clonotype was counted a few times. The V call is TRBV20-1, the J call TRBJ1-2; D remains unclear. Deletions cut 4 bases from V and 2 bases from J, with 11 bases between. This CDR3 has 13 amino acids. Germline V lookup: CDR1 DFQATT, CDR2 SNEGSKA (reference sequence). CDR3 DNA: TGCAGTGCTAACTCAGGTTCAAACTATGGCTACACCTTC. Translated, it gives CSANSGSNYGYTF.

V usage is TRBV12-3 or TRBV12-4 and J usage is TRBJ1-2, with TRBD1 as a possible D gene (6 bases). V dropped 3 bases and J dropped 6 bases, with 14 bases sitting between them. CDR3 length equals 14 residues. CDR3 protein: CASSFTDRCDGYTF. The DNA for the CDR3 is TGTGCCAGCAGTTTTACCGACAGGTGTGATGGCTACACCTTC.

The CDR3 is CASSTSGGPEETQYF. In DNA form, the CDR3 reads TGTGCCAGCAGTACTAGCGGGGGCCCCGAGGAGACCCAGTACTTC. The rearrangement links TRBV2 to TRBJ2-5, with TRBD2 matching 11 bases. The CDR3 is 15 amino acids. Germline V gene sequence: CDR1 SNHLY, CDR2 FYNNEI. V lost 5 bases and J lost 5; bases outside the gene matches: 7.

This clonotype was counted at least ten times. The rearrangement uses TRBV28 and TRBJ1-5, with D unclear. The CDR3 is 17 residues long. Trimming took off 7 bases at V and 0 bases at J, with 19 bases between the two ends. Germline V gene data show CDR1 as MDHEN and CDR2 as SYDVKM. The CDR3 is CASTMRAPFLSNQPQHF. CDR3 DNA sequence: TGTGCCAGCACTATGAGGGCACCATTTCTTAGCAATCAGCCCCAGCATTTT.

The DNA of the CDR3 is TGCAGTGCTAGTCCTAGCGGGGGGGCAGGGGAGCAGTACTTC. Its translation is CSASPSGGAGEQYF. This chain joins TRBV20-1 and TRBJ2-5, with 12 nucleotides matching TRBD2. J gave up 11 bases and V 3 bases, and 10 bases lay outside the gene matches. The germline V gene encodes CDR1 DFQATT and CDR2 SNEGSKA (reference sequence). The CDR3 runs to 14 residues.

The CDR3 region has the DNA TGTGCCAGCAGCCAAGGGATAATTGACTATGGCTACACCTTC. Residues: CASSQGIIDYGYTF. J is TRBJ1-2 and V is TRBV7-2; no firm D call. V was clipped by 5 bases and J by 3 bases, with 13 bases between them. CDR1 SGHTA and CDR2 FQGNSA come from the germline V gene. The CDR3 totals 14 residues.

The chain links TRBV3-1 to TRBJ2-7; possibly TRBD1 for D (6 bases). CDR3 length: 15 amino acids. V dropped 0 bases and J dropped 4 bases, with 13 bases sitting between them. The germline V gene encodes CDR1 LGHDT and CDR2 YNNKEL (reference sequence). CDR3 sequence (DNA): TGTGCCAGCAGCCAAGATGGGGGCAGGGTTTACGAGCAGTACTTC. Translated: CASSQDGGRVYEQYF.

The chain links TRBV20-1 to TRBJ2-3, with D perhaps TRBD2 (5 bases). Germline V gene data show CDR1 as DFQATT and CDR2 as SNEGSKA (reference sequence). With 1 base removed from V and 4 bases from J, the gap between germline ends came to 12 bases. This CDR3 comprises 14 residues. The CDR3, as DNA: TGCAGTGCTAGAGCGGCCTATAGCGCAGATACGCAGTATTTT. Translated: CSARAAYSADTQYF.

On this clonotype: Since no conserved phenylalanine or tryptophan closes the CDR3, a read error is the likely cause. This chain connects TRBV12-3 or TRBV12-4 to TRBJ1-1; D is perhaps TRBD1 (6 bases). V dropped 8 bases and J dropped 5 bases, with 15 bases sitting between them. The CDR3 sequence is 13 residues long. For the CDR3, the DNA is TGTGCCAGCTCTCAGGGGAAAAGGACTGAAGCTTTCCTT. This gives the protein CASSQGKRTEAFL.

In this sample, this clonotype turned up a few times. This chain uses TRBV20-1 with TRBJ1-5; 8 positions match TRBD1. Per the germline V gene, CDR1 is DFQATT and CDR2 is SNEGSKA (reference sequence). The CDR3 extends over 14 amino acids. The junction had 6 bases not matched to a gene; V was cut back by 6 bases and J by 2 bases. DNA for the CDR3: TGCAGTGCGGAAGACAGGGGACGCAATCAGCCCCAGCATTTT. Translation gives CSAEDRGRNQPQHF.